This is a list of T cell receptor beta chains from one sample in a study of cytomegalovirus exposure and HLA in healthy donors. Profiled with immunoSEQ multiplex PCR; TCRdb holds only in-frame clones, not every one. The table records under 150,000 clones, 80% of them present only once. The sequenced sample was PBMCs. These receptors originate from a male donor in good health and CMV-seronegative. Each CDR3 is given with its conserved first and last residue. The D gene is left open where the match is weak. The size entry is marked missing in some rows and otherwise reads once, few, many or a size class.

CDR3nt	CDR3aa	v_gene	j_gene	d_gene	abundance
TGTGCCAGCAGTTCCGAGCGGGCTAGAGCCACAGATACGCAGTATTTT	CASSSERARATDTQYF	TRBV5-4	TRBJ2-3	.	.
TGTGCCAGCCGTAAAGAAGAGGGCCAAAAACTGTTTTTT	CASRKEEGQKLFF	TRBV2	TRBJ1-4	.	few
TGCAGTGCTAGAGACAACTACGAGCAGTACTTC	CSARDNYEQYF	TRBV20-1	TRBJ2-7	.	.
TGTGCCAGCAGTTTATTATTCAAACTTGAAGCTTTCTTT	CASSLLFKLEAFF	TRBV28	TRBJ1-1	.	.
TGTGCCAGTAGTATGGGACTAGCGGGGGGCACCGGGGAGCTGTTTTTT	CASSMGLAGGTGELFF	TRBV19	TRBJ2-2	TRBD2	.
TGTGCCAGCAGCTTAGGACACGACTACGAGCAGTACTTC	CASSLGHDYEQYF	TRBV7-3	TRBJ2-7	.	few
TGTGCCAGCTCCAAGGACCCCGGGGTAGGACCCCAGCATTTT	CASSKDPGVGPQHF	TRBV18	TRBJ1-5	.	.
TGTGCCAGCAGATCTGGAGGACAGGGTGGGGGCAATGAGCAGTTCTTC	CASRSGGQGGGNEQFF	TRBV2	TRBJ2-1	TRBD1	few
TGCGCCAGCAGCTTGCAGGGTATCACAGATACGCAGTATTTT	CASSLQGITDTQYF	TRBV5-1	TRBJ2-3	.	once
TGTGCCGGGACCGTAAGCGGGAGGGCCTACAATGAGCAGTTCTTC	CAGTVSGRAYNEQFF	TRBV30	TRBJ2-1	TRBD2	.
TGTGCCAGCAGCTTTGAGGGTTCACCCCTCCACTTT	CASSFEGSPLHF	TRBV7-9	TRBJ1-6	.	once
TGTGCCAGCACCTTGGGGACTAGCGGGAGTCACGCCTACGAGCAGTACTTC	CASTLGTSGSHAYEQYF	TRBV7-6	TRBJ2-7	TRBD2	.
TGTGCCAGCAGTAACAGGGGAATGAACACTGAAGCTTTCTTT	CASSNRGMNTEAFF	TRBV7-9	TRBJ1-1	TRBD1	.
TGCGCCAGCAGTCCTGGGACAGAGACCGGGGAGCTGTTTTTT	CASSPGTETGELFF	TRBV10-1	TRBJ2-2	TRBD1	few
TGTGCCACGGGGGGCTACACCTTC	CATGGYTF	TRBV30	TRBJ1-2	.	once
TGTGCCAGCACCGAGCCGGGAACAGGGTCCCACGAGCAGTACTTC	CASTEPGTGSHEQYF	TRBV6-1	TRBJ2-7	.	.
TGTGCCAGCAGCCAAGAACACAGGGTGTACGAGCAGTACTTC	CASSQEHRVYEQYF	TRBV4-2	TRBJ2-7	.	.
TGTGCCAGCACCACGGGGGGCTCTGGAAACACCATATATTTT	CASTTGGSGNTIYF	TRBV6-5	TRBJ1-3	.	.
TGTGCCAGCAGCGCCCTTTCAGGGGCCGAGCAGTACTTC	CASSALSGAEQYF	TRBV9	TRBJ2-7	.	few
TGTGCCAGCAGCTTGGTCGGCGAGCAGTACTTC	CASSLVGEQYF	TRBV5-5	TRBJ2-7	.	.
TGTGCCAGCAGTTTAGAGGCGGGAGTGGGGGAGCAGTACTTC	CASSLEAGVGEQYF	TRBV27	TRBJ2-7	TRBD2	.
TGTGCCAGCAGCGATATTGACACCCTCTCCTACGAGCAGTACTTC	CASSDIDTLSYEQYF	TRBV5-8	TRBJ2-7	.	.